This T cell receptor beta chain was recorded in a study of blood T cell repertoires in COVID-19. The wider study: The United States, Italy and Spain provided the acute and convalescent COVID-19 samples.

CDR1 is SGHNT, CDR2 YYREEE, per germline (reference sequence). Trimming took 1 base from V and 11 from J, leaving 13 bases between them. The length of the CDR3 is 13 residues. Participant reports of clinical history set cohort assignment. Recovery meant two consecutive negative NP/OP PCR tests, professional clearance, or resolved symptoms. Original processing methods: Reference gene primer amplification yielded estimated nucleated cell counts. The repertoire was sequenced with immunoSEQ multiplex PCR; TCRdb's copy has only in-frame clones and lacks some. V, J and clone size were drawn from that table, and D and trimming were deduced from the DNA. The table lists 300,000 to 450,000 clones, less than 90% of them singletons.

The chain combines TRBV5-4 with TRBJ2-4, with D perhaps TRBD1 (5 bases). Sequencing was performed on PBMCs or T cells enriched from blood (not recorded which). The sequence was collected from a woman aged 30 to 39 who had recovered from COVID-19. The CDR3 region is CASSLTGTQFQYF. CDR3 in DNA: TGTGCCAGCAGCTTGACAGGAACCCAGTTTCAGTACTTC.